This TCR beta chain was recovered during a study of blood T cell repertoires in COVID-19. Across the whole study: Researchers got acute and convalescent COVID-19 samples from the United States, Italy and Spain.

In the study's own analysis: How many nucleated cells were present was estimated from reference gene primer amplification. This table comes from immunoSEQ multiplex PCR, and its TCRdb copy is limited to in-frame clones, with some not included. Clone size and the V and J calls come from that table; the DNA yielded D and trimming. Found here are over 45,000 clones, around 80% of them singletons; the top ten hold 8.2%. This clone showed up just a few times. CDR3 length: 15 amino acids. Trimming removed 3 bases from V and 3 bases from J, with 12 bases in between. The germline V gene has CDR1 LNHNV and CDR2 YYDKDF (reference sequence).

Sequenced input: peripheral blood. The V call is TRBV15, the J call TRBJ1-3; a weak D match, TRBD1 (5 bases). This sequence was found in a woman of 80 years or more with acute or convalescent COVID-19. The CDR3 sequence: CATSRDPGGGNTIYF. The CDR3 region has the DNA TGTGCCACCAGCAGGGACCCCGGGGGTGGAAACACCATATATTTT.